The 8 T cell receptor beta chains listed next were all sequenced from one sample in a study of regulatory T cells in long-lasting Graves disease. Both iRepertoire HTBI primers and Arm-PCR of CDR3 regions were used to build the TCR beta libraries. TCRdb re-derived calls from the multiplex PCR reads in MiXCR, one entry per CDR3 protein. The sample yields 440,000 or so distinct CDR3 sequences, 15% seen once. Time point here: newly diagnosed GD, antithyroid drugs for less than 3 months. The authors made the TCR library using RNA they extracted from PBMCs. These data also featured in a second study, about T cells in Graves' hyperthyroidism and ophthalmopathy.

Sequenced material: peripheral blood mononuclear cells (PBMCs), taken at new diagnosis, from a patient treated with antithyroid drugs. The source is a young woman with Graves disease.

The V gene is TRBV20-1, the J gene TRBJ2-5, with D possibly being TRBD1 (6 bases). The CDR3 covers 12 residues. V shed 5 bases and J shed 0 bases, with 7 bases lying between them. From germline, CDR1 is DFQATT and CDR2 SNEGSKA (reference sequence). The chain's CDR3 is CSARDNQETQYF. As DNA, the CDR3 is TGCAGTGCTCGGGACAACCAAGAGACCCAGTACTTC.

The chain employs TRBV6-1 and TRBJ2-1; possibly TRBD2 for D (6 bases). The germline V gene has CDR1 MNHNS and CDR2 SASEGT. CDR3 length: 17 residues. V lost 6 bases, J lost 3 bases, and 21 bases lay in between. The CDR3 spells CASSLRGVGSFYNEQFF. The CDR3 DNA sequence: TGTGCCAGCAGCCTAAGGGGAGTCGGGAGTTTCTACAATGAGCAGTTCTTC.

The table lists this clonotype with a few counts. The chain carries TRBV14 and TRBJ2-1; 9 nucleotides align to TRBD2. The CDR3 contains 16 residues. Germline V CDR1 and CDR2: SGHDN, FVKESK. V dropped 1 base and J dropped 6; count of bases not matched to a gene: 7. The CDR3 protein is CASSQVWLAGTNEQFF. CDR3 coding DNA: TGTGCCAGCAGCCAAGTGTGGCTAGCGGGAACCAATGAGCAGTTCTTC.

This clonotype was seen at least ten times. CDR3 in DNA: TGCAGCGTTGACATCAGGGGCGGTGAAAAACTGTTTTTT. Translation: CSVDIRGGEKLFF. The chain uses TRBV29-1 and TRBJ1-4; D possibly corresponds to TRBD1 (6 bases). The V end lost 3 bases, the J end lost 7 bases, and 12 bases lay between the germline ends. The CDR3 is 13 amino acids. From germline, CDR1 is SQVTM and CDR2 ANQGSEA. Combining the CDR3 with reference TRBV29-1 and TRBJ1-4 gives the whole variable domain SAVISQKPSRDICQRGTSLTIQCQVDSQVTMMFWYRQQPGQSLTLIATANQGSEATYESGFVIDKFPISRPNLTFSTLTVSNMSPEDSSIYLCSVDIRGGEKLFFGSGTQLSVL.

This clonotype came up many times. The chain employs TRBV6-1 and TRBJ1-1; D is ambiguous. Trimming pared 4 bases from V and 0 bases from J, leaving 18 bases between. This CDR3 contains 17 residues. CDR1 and CDR2 from the germline V gene are MNHNS and SASEGT. The CDR3, as DNA: TGTGCCAGCAGTGTTCCAGGAGCTACAATGATGAACACTGAAGCTTTCTTT. Translated, it gives CASSVPGATMMNTEAFF.

The V call is TRBV7-3, the J call TRBJ2-6, with 9 bases identical to TRBD1. There are 18 residues in the CDR3. Germline V gene data show CDR1 as SGHTA and CDR2 as FQGTGA. V gave up 5 bases and J gave up 0 bases; unmatched junction bases: 8. CDR3 DNA sequence: TGTGCCAGCAGCGTCCGGGACAGGGAATACTCTGGGGCCAACGTCCTGACTTTC. Translated, it gives CASSVRDREYSGANVLTF. Using reference TRBV7-3 and TRBJ2-6 for the parts outside the CDR3, the full variable domain is GAGVSQTPSNKVTEKGKYVELRCDPISGHTALYWYRQSLGQGPEFLIYFQGTGAADDSGLPNDRFFAVRPEGSVSTLKIQRTERGDSAVYLCASSVRDREYSGANVLTFGAGSRLTVL.

This clonotype was seen many times. The chain has TRBV28 and TRBJ2-7, with 8 positions matching TRBD2. This CDR3 is built from 14 residues. Germline V CDR1 and CDR2: MDHEN, SYDVKM. With V trimmed by 4 bases and J by 6 bases, 8 bases remained unmatched. The CDR3 nucleotides are TGTGCCAGCAGTTCCTCCCGGGGGGGTGGCGAGCAGTACTTC. Protein: CASSSSRGGGEQYF. Variable domain in full (rest from reference TRBV28 and TRBJ2-7): DVKVTQSSRYLVKRTGEKVFLECVQDMDHENMFWYRQDPGLGLRLIYFSYDVKMKEKGDIPEGYSVSREKKERFSLILESASTNQTSMYLCASSSSRGGGEQYFGPGTRLTVT.

V and J are TRBV6-1 and TRBJ2-2; D is perhaps TRBD2 (5 bases). Per germline, CDR1 MNHNS and CDR2 SASEGT. V was clipped by 8 bases and J by 2 bases, with 9 bases between them. This CDR3 contains 13 residues. The CDR3 sequence is CASGGLNTGELFF. Written as DNA, the CDR3 is TGTGCCAGCGGTGGACTCAACACCGGGGAGCTGTTTTTT.